The 3 T cell receptor beta chains listed next were all sequenced from one sample in a study of response to subunit inactivated influenza vaccine (dated by TCRdb to between 2018 and 2020). Libraries were built with RT-PCR. Data came from an Illumina HiSeq 2500. TCRdb took the public reads, trimmed them with fastp at Q25, ran MiXCR for clone calling and kept in-frame beta chains. When rows share a CDR3 protein, they turn into one entry using the most common DNA and genes. The sample contains around 600,000 distinct CDR3 sequences, about 11% of them found a single time. The top ten clones comprise 8% to 13% of the sample. These data were also filed under a second study, of T cells expressing NK-cell markers. Per that second paper: TCR beta cDNA libraries were made by 5'RACE template switching that added a universal primer site and unique molecular identifiers.

Material: PBMCs from blood, obtained on the day of vaccination. These receptors were obtained from a man aged 45-65 years who received an inactivated influenza vaccine. Donor details come from another sample of the same person, matched by shared clones.

The CDR3 region has the DNA TGCGCCAGCAGTAAAACCGAGACAGGGACTAATGAAAAACTGTTTTTT. Its translation is CASSKTETGTNEKLFF. This chain joins TRBV10-2 and TRBJ1-4; 7 positions match TRBD1. The CDR3 has 16 amino acids. V trimming: 5 bases; J trimming: 2 bases; junction bases outside the gene matches: 8. Germline V gene lookup returns CDR1 WSHSY and CDR2 SAAADI.

Note on this clonotype: A junction end diverges from the germline sequence, so it may reflect a read error. The chain couples TRBV25-1 to TRBJ1-1, with D possibly matching TRBD1 (5 bases). Germline CDR1 and CDR2: MGHDK and SYGVNS. This CDR3 contains 16 residues. The CDR3 region is CASTEWGEGSDTEAFF. In DNA, the CDR3 is TGTGCCAGCACTGAATGGGGTGAGGGGTCGGACACTGAAGCTTTCTTT.

This clonotype was counted ten times or more. The chain has TRBV29-1 and TRBJ2-7, with 8 bases matching TRBD1. The CDR3 is 12 residues long. Germline V CDR1 and CDR2: SQVTM, ANQGSEA. V gave up 7 bases and J gave up 2 bases; unmatched junction bases: 4. CDR3 residues: CSAGTGAYEQYF. The CDR3 DNA reads TGCAGCGCCGGGACAGGAGCCTACGAGCAGTACTTC.